This T cell receptor beta chain derives from a study of cytotoxic CD8 clonotypes in ibrutinib-treated CLL. Study-level information: Partial response was seen in some 24 patients and complete response in 2; after median around 5.5 years, approximately 14 stayed remitted, some twelve progressed.

Clones were read by immunoSEQ multiplex PCR, and TCRdb kept only the in-frame ones, dropping some. The table shows about 68,000 clones, with about two thirds occurring only once. The CDR3 spans 12 residues. CDR1 is GTSNPN, CDR2 SVGIG, per germline (reference sequence). V lost 1 base, J lost 1 base, and 3 bases lay in between. The specimen was PBMCs, collected after 12 months of ibrutinib treatment. This receptor was taken from a human donor with chronic lymphocytic leukemia. The chain recombines TRBV30 with TRBJ2-3; unclear D gene. This CDR3 is CAWSAGTDTQYF. As DNA, the CDR3 is TGTGCCTGGAGTGCTGGCACAGATACGCAGTATTTT. The whole variable domain, remainder taken from reference TRBV30 and TRBJ2-3, is SQTIHQWPATLVQPVGSPLSLECTVEGTSNPNLYWYRQAAGRGLQLLFYSVGIGQISSEVPQNLSASRPQDRQFILSSKKLLLSDSGFYLCAWSAGTDTQYFGPGTRLTVL.